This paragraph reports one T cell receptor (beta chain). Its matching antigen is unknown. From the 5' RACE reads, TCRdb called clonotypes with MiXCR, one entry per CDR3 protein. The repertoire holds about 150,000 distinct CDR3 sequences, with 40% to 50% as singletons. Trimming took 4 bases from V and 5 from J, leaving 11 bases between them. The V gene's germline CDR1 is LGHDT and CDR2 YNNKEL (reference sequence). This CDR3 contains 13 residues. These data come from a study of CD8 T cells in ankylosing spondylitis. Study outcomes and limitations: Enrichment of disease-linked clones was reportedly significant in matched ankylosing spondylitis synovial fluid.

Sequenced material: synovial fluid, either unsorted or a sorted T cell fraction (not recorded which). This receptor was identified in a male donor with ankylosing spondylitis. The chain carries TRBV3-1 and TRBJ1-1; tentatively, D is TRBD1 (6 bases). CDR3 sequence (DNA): TGTGCCAGCAGCCCGATCGACAGGACTGAAGCTTTCTTT. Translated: CASSPIDRTEAFF.